This TCR beta chain appears in the sequencing data of a study of CD8+ T cells in alopecia areata. Study at large: The drug, oral tofacitinib, was given to treated patients at 5 to 10 mg twice daily. General study points: Elevated clonality characterized lesional scalp relative to normal scalp, particularly in alopecia totalis/universalis. Scalp sample sequencing also detects resident alphabeta T cells of normal skin.

Notes on this clone: Its antigen is unidentified.

Treatment given: oral pan-JAK inhibitor, 5-10 mg twice daily. Isolation of CD4+ and CD8+ T cells from PBMCs was achieved by sorting. Sequencing relied on a cDNA template that was reverse transcribed from extracted RNA. Assay: immunoSEQ multiplex PCR; the TCRdb copy retains only in-frame clones and omits some. Here the sample spans some 170,000 clones, about 54% being singletons. V dropped 3 bases and J dropped 5; count of bases not matched to a gene: 10. Per the germline V gene, CDR1 is SGHRS and CDR2 is YFSETQ. The CDR3 extends over 15 amino acids. Specimen: CD4+ T cells sorted from blood, collected at approximately week 56, from a patient treated with tofacitinib. This sequence joins TRBV5-1 and TRBJ2-5, with 7 bases fitting TRBD1. The receptor's source is a human donor with alopecia areata. In nucleotides, the CDR3 is TGCGCCAGCAGCTACCAGACAGGGAAGGGCGAGACCCAGTACTTC. Protein sequence: CASSYQTGKGETQYF.